The 18 T cell receptor beta chains in this list originate from one sample, sequenced in a study of T cell responses to AZD1222 COVID-19 vaccine. TCRdb keeps only in-frame clones here, not all; method: immunoSEQ multiplex PCR. The sample lists 100,000 or so clones; roughly 90% were seen once. Sequences were derived from peripheral blood, sampled on day 0 of AZD1222 vaccination. The receptors derive from an adult in good health.

This clone was observed a single time. The chain carries TRBV6-5 and TRBJ2-3; TRBD1 is a possible D gene (5 bases). Germline V lookup: CDR1 MNHEY, CDR2 SVGAGI. The V gene lost 0 bases and the J gene lost 0 bases, with 10 bases spanning the gap. This CDR3 has 16 residues. CDR3 amino acids: CASSYSSWGSTDTQYF. For the CDR3, the DNA is TGTGCCAGCAGTTACTCGAGCTGGGGCAGCACAGATACGCAGTATTTT.

This sequence joins TRBV7-2 and TRBJ2-1, with 8 bases identical to TRBD1. Trimming cost V 3 bases and J 1 base; bases outside gene matches: 5. Germline CDR1 reads SGHTA; CDR2 reads FQGNSA. The CDR3 contains 16 residues. CDR3 bases: TGTGCCAGCAGCTTGACAGGGGACATATCCTACAATGAGCAGTTCTTC. Translating gives CASSLTGDISYNEQFF.

The V and J genes are TRBV12-5 and TRBJ1-6; D unclear. V gave up 8 bases and J gave up 7 bases, with 9 bases separating them. CDR3 length: 12 amino acids. CDR1 LGHNT and CDR2 FRNRAP come from the germline V gene. The CDR3 DNA sequence: TGTGCTAGTAGGTATTCCAATTCACCCCTCCACTTT. Its translation is CASRYSNSPLHF.

The V gene is TRBV18, the J gene TRBJ1-6, with 10 bases aligning to TRBD1. The CDR3 spans 15 residues. Germline-derived CDR1 and CDR2 are KGHSH and LQKENI. Unmatched junction bases numbered 4, after V lost 3 bases and J lost 8 bases. CDR3 amino acids: CASSPSGTGDSPLHF. The DNA for the CDR3 is TGTGCCAGCTCACCTTCCGGGACAGGGGATTCACCCCTCCACTTT.

The genes are TRBV30 and TRBJ1-1; D is possibly TRBD1 (5 bases). The CDR3 covers 12 residues. Trimming left V 5 bases short and J 10 bases short, with 17 bases between. The germline gives CDR1 GTSNPN, CDR2 SVGIG (reference sequence). CDR3 amino acids: CAWGGWGPGAFF. The CDR3 nucleotides read TGTGCCTGGGGGGGTTGGGGCCCGGGAGCTTTCTTT.

The chain links TRBV6-5 to TRBJ1-6; 9 positions match TRBD1. Germline V lookup: CDR1 MNHEY, CDR2 SVGAGI. V lost 2 bases, J lost 11 bases, and 7 bases stayed unmatched. The CDR3 loop spans 15 amino acids. CDR3: CASSYGGQGIAPLHF. CDR3 DNA: TGTGCCAGCAGTTACGGGGGACAGGGTATTGCACCCCTCCACTTT.

The rearrangement links TRBV7-2 to TRBJ1-4, with D unresolved. V lost 1 base and J lost 5, with 8 bases in between. Germline-derived CDR1 and CDR2 are SGHTA and FQGNSA. The CDR3 is made up of 14 amino acids. CDR3 in DNA: TGTGCCAGCAGCTTAGGAGGCAGAAATGAAAAACTGTTTTTT. This encodes CASSLGGRNEKLFF.

The DNA of the CDR3 is TGTGCCACCAGCAGAGAACAGGGGACTAGCTCTGGAAACACCATATATTTT. As protein: CATSREQGTSSGNTIYF. This rearrangement joins TRBV15 to TRBJ1-3; 7 nucleotides agree with TRBD1. The germline CDR1 and CDR2 sequences are LNHNV and YYDKDF (reference sequence). Trimming at V came to 0 bases and at J to 0 bases, leaving 5 bases not matched to a gene. This CDR3 spans 17 amino acids.

This chain links TRBV7-9 with TRBJ1-2; the match to TRBD1 covers 8 bases. Germline V gene lookup returns CDR1 SEHNR and CDR2 FQNEAQ (reference sequence). Trimming at V came to 5 bases and at J to 4 bases, leaving 9 bases not matched to a gene. The CDR3 covers 15 residues. This CDR3 reads CASSTTGVTRYGYTF. In nucleotides, the CDR3 is TGTGCCAGCAGCACGACAGGGGTAACGCGCTATGGCTACACCTTC.

The chain links TRBV21-1 to TRBJ1-5; the table's D call, TRBD1, was not checked against the DNA. TRBV21-1 is given as a pseudogene. CDR3 size: 14 residues. The CDR3 here is CASIWDRCNQPQHF. The CDR3 coding sequence is TGTGCCAGCATTTGGGACAGATGCAATCAGCCCCAGCATTTT.

In nucleotides, the CDR3 is TGTGCCAGTAGTCGGGGGAACTATGGCTACACCTTC. Amino acids: CASSRGNYGYTF. The rearrangement joins TRBV19 to TRBJ1-2, with D possibly TRBD1 on 5 matching bases. With 5 bases removed from V and 2 bases from J, the gap between germline ends came to 6 bases. The CDR3 sequence is 12 residues long. CDR1 is LNHDA and CDR2 is SQIVND in the germline V gene (reference sequence).

The rearrangement uses TRBV7-2 and TRBJ2-6, with a possible D match to TRBD2 (5 bases). The CDR3 loop spans 19 amino acids. Germline lookup yields CDR1 SGHTA and CDR2 FQGNSA. The V gene lost 1 base and the J gene lost 0 bases, with 16 bases spanning the gap. The DNA of the CDR3 is TGTGCCAGCAGCTTAGACCGGTTTAGACGGGGCTCTGGGGCCAACGTCCTGACTTTC. Protein: CASSLDRFRRGSGANVLTF.

The chain employs TRBV5-1 and TRBJ1-6; no clear D gene. Germline V lookup: CDR1 SGHRS, CDR2 YFSETQ. Trimming removed 0 bases from V and 7 bases from J, with 8 bases in between. The CDR3 is 14 residues long. Here the CDR3 reads CASSLGAANSPLHF. CDR3 nucleotide sequence: TGCGCCAGCAGCTTGGGTGCAGCCAATTCACCCCTCCACTTT.

This clone turned up a few times. The CDR3 reads CAIGKSYEQYF. In DNA, the CDR3 is TGTGCCATCGGAAAATCCTACGAGCAGTACTTC. This chain links TRBV30 with TRBJ2-7; no firm D call. The V and J ends lost 8 bases and 1 base respectively, with 9 bases between them. The CDR3 runs 11 residues. Germline CDR1 GTSNPN, CDR2 SVGIG (reference sequence). The variable domain in full, completed from reference TRBV30 and TRBJ2-7, reads SQTIHQWPATLVQPVGSPLSLECTVEGTSNPNLYWYRQAAGRGLQLLFYSVGIGQISSEVPQNLSASRPQDRQFILSSKKLLLSDSGFYLCAIGKSYEQYFGPGTRLTVT.

This chain links TRBV30 with TRBJ2-6; D not resolved. V was clipped by 1 base and J by 0 bases, with 7 bases between them. Germline values: CDR1 GTSNPN, CDR2 SVGIG (reference sequence). This CDR3 is built from 15 residues. CDR3: CAWSEPDSGANVLTF. The CDR3 DNA is TGTGCCTGGAGTGAACCTGACTCTGGGGCCAACGTCCTGACTTTC. Full variable domain (rest looked up from reference TRBV30 and TRBJ2-6): SQTIHQWPATLVQPVGSPLSLECTVEGTSNPNLYWYRQAAGRGLQLLFYSVGIGQISSEVPQNLSASRPQDRQFILSSKKLLLSDSGFYLCAWSEPDSGANVLTFGAGSRLTVL.

V and J are TRBV7-9 and TRBJ2-7, with 10 positions matching TRBD2. Looked up from germline, CDR1 is SEHNR and CDR2 is FQNEAQ (reference sequence). The V gene end was trimmed by 0 bases and the J gene end by 6 bases; junction bases not matched to a gene: 5. The CDR3 sequence is 15 residues long. DNA for the CDR3: TGTGCCAGCAGCTTAGCAGTAGCGGGAGGACCCGAGCAGTACTTC. Amino acid sequence: CASSLAVAGGPEQYF. The full variable domain, its missing parts supplied by reference TRBV7-9 and TRBJ2-7, is DTGVSQNPRHKITKRGQNVTFRCDPISEHNRLYWYRQTLGQGPEFLTYFQNEAQLEKSRLLSDRFSAERPKGSFSTLEIQRTEQGDSAMYLCASSLAVAGGPEQYFGPGTRLTVT.

The chain is built from TRBV28 and TRBJ1-1; 11 bases are a match to TRBD1. Unmatched junction bases numbered 6, after V lost 3 bases and J lost 6 bases. This CDR3 region has 15 residues. Germline CDR1 MDHEN, CDR2 SYDVKM. The CDR3 coding sequence is TGTGCCAGCAGTTTTTGGGGACAGGGGGTGCCTGAAGCTTTCTTT. The encoded protein is CASSFWGQGVPEAFF.

This rearrangement joins TRBV5-1 to TRBJ1-3; unclear D gene. CDR3 length: 16 amino acids. Trimming left V 2 bases short and J 0 bases short, with 12 bases between. Germline-derived CDR1 and CDR2 are SGHRS and YFSETQ. The CDR3 reads CASSLETESSGNTIYF. In nucleotides, the CDR3 is TGCGCCAGCAGCTTAGAGACCGAATCCTCTGGAAACACCATATATTTT.